Below are 6 T cell receptor beta chains sequenced from a single sample in a study of T cell responses to AZD1222 COVID-19 vaccine. Clones were read by immunoSEQ multiplex PCR, and TCRdb kept only the in-frame ones, dropping some. The table records 150,000 to 200,000 clones, just over 90% of them present only once. Source: peripheral blood, taken 28 days after the second dose of the MenACWY control vaccine. These receptors all come from an adult who received the MenACWY meningococcal vaccine as a control.

This chain uses TRBV27 with TRBJ2-5, with 16 bases identical to TRBD2. Germline assignment: CDR1 MNHEY and CDR2 SMNVEV (reference sequence). The CDR3 length is 18 residues. Trimming at V came to 5 bases and at J to 4 bases, leaving 10 bases not matched to a gene. This CDR3 is CASSAGTSGRDRGETQYF. In nucleotides, the CDR3 is TGTGCCAGCAGTGCCGGGACTAGCGGGAGGGACAGGGGAGAGACCCAGTACTTC.

J is TRBJ1-5 and V is TRBV30, with D possibly being TRBD1 (6 bases). Trimming removed 5 bases at V and 3 bases at J, with 14 bases between. The CDR3 spans 14 residues. Germline-derived CDR1 and CDR2 are GTSNPN and SVGIG (reference sequence). The CDR3 DNA follows: TGTGCCTGGGCGGCGGGACACCTCAATCAGCCCCAGCATTTT. Translation gives CAWAAGHLNQPQHF.

DNA of the CDR3: TGTGCCAGCAGTGCCGGGACTCCTGGAAACACCATATATTTT. Translated: CASSAGTPGNTIYF. The gene calls are TRBV9 and TRBJ1-3; possible D gene TRBD1, 5 bases. The CDR3 has 14 amino acids. The germline V gene has CDR1 SGDLS and CDR2 YYNGEE. Trimming took 5 bases from V and 2 from J, leaving 11 bases between them.

The chain joins TRBV5-1 to TRBJ1-1; D is undetermined. The CDR3 has 11 residues. Looked up from germline, CDR1 is SGHRS and CDR2 is YFSETQ. Trimming took off 5 bases at V and 6 bases at J, with 8 bases between the two ends. The CDR3 DNA sequence: TGCGCCAGCAGGTTGAGGGCTGAAGCTTTCTTT. Its protein is CASRLRAEAFF.

This chain uses TRBV7-3 with TRBJ1-1; D remains unclear. V was pared by 11 bases and J by 2 bases, with 15 bases between. The CDR3 is 13 residues long. Germline V CDR1 and CDR2: SGHTA, FQGTGA. The CDR3 loop is CASGPGPNTEAFF. In DNA, the CDR3 is TGTGCCTCCGGTCCCGGACCCAACACTGAAGCTTTCTTT.

The J gene is TRBJ2-7, the V gene TRBV7-2; D might be TRBD2 (6 bases). Trimming removed 5 bases from V and 1 base from J, with 12 bases in between. The length of the CDR3 is 14 residues. Germline CDR1 and CDR2: SGHTA and FQGNSA. The CDR3 is CASSPLAVSYEQYF. The CDR3 DNA reads as TGTGCCAGCAGCCCATTAGCGGTTTCCTACGAGCAGTACTTC.